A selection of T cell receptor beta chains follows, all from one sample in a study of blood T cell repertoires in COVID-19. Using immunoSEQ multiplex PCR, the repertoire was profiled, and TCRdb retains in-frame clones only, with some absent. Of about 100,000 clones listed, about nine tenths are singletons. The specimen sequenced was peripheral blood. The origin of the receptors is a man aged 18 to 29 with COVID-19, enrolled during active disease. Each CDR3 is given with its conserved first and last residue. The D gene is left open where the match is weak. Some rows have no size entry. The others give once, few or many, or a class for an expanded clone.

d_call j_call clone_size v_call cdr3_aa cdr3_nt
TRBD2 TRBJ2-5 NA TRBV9 CASSVGVSGSRETQYF TGTGCCAGCAGCGTAGGAGTTAGCGGGAGTCGGGAGACCCAGTACTTC
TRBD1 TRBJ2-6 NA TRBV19 CASSPHRGSGANVLTF TGTGCCAGTAGTCCCCACAGGGGCTCTGGGGCCAACGTCCTGACTTTC
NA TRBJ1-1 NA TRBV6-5 CASSYSPGLNTEAFF TGTGCCAGCAGTTACTCCCCGGGGTTGAACACTGAAGCTTTCTTT
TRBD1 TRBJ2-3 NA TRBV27 CASSLRTGDTDTQYF TGTGCCAGCAGTTTACGGACAGGGGACACAGATACGCAGTATTTT
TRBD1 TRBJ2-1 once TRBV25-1 CASGRTRGLSSYNEQFF TGTGCCAGCGGCCGTACTAGGGGGCTAAGCTCCTACAATGAGCAGTTCTTC
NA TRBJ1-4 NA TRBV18 CASSPGAGDEKLFF TGTGCCAGCTCCCCAGGGGCAGGGGATGAAAAACTGTTTTTT
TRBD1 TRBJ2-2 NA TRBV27 CASSWGQGNTGELFF TGTGCCAGCAGTTGGGGACAGGGAAACACCGGGGAGCTGTTTTTT
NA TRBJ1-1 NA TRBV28 CAGRDIRVGEGNTEAFF TGTGCCGGCCGGGACATTCGGGTCGGTGAGGGGAACACTGAAGCTTTCTTT
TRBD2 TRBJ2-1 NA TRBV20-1 CSASKLASGVGDEQFF TGCAGTGCTAGTAAGTTGGCTAGCGGAGTCGGAGATGAGCAGTTCTTC
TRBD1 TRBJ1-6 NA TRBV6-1 CASSDEGQSSYNSPLHF TGTGCCAGCAGTGACGAGGGACAGAGCTCCTATAATTCACCCCTCCACTTT
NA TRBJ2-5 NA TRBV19 CATEVGQTQYF TGTGCCACCGAAGTTGGCCAGACCCAGTACTTC
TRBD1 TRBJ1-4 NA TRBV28 CASSFRSGTGGEKLFF TGTGCCAGCAGTTTTCGATCAGGGACAGGCGGGGAAAAACTGTTTTTT
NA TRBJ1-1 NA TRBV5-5 CASSLQGANTEAFF TGTGCCAGCAGCTTGCAGGGCGCGAACACTGAAGCTTTCTTT
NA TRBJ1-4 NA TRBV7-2 CASSSYPGSEKLLF TGTGCCAGCAGCTCCTACCCGGGGAGTGAAAAACTGCTTTTT
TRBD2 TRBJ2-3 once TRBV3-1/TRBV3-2 CASSLYRLAGPTDTQYF TGTGCCAGCAGCCTTTACCGACTAGCGGGACCCACAGATACGCAGTATTTT
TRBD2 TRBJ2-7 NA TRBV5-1 CASGYTQGGNYEQYF TGCGCCAGCGGTTACACCCAGGGAGGGAACTACGAGCAGTACTTC
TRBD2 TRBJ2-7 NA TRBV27 CASSGGTSGRNSYEQYF TGTGCCAGCAGTGGGGGGACTAGCGGGAGGAACTCCTACGAGCAGTACTTC
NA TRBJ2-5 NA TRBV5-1 CASSFAGAETQYF TGCGCCAGCAGCTTTGCAGGGGCAGAGACCCAGTACTTC
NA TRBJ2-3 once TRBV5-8 CASSLRFQGGTDTQYF TGTGCCAGCAGCTTGCGCTTCCAGGGAGGTACAGATACGCAGTATTTT
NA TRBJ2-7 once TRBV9 CASSVARASETHEQYF TGTGCCAGCAGCGTAGCTAGGGCTAGCGAGACCCACGAGCAGTACTTC
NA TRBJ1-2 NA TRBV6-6 CASSYLGRDGYTF TGTGCCAGCAGTTACCTGGGGCGAGATGGCTACACCTTC
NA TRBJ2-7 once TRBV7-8 CASSPQPGRPYEQYF TGTGCCAGCAGCCCGCAACCAGGGCGACCCTACGAGCAGTACTTC
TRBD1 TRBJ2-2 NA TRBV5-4 CASSLWTGNTGELFF TGTGCCAGCAGCTTATGGACAGGGAACACCGGGGAGCTGTTTTTT
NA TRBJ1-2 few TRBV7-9 CASSPGLGVPKNYGYTF TGTGCCAGCAGTCCAGGATTGGGTGTCCCTAAGAACTATGGCTACACCTTC
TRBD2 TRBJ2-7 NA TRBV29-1 CSVDLAGGNSYEQYF TGCAGCGTGGATCTAGCGGGAGGGAACTCCTACGAGCAGTACTTC
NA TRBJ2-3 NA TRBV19 CATTAVASSDTQYF TGTGCCACGACGGCGGTTGCTTCCAGTGATACGCAGTATTTT
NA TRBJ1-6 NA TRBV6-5 CATPAQGNSPLHF TGTGCCACTCCGGCTCAGGGAAATTCACCCCTCCACTTT
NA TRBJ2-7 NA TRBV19 CASSFGSAYEQYF TGTGCCAGTAGTTTTGGCAGCGCCTACGAGCAGTACTTC
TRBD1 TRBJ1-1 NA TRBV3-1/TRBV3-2 CASSQDLLGQGWNTEAFF TGTGCCAGCAGCCAAGATCTATTAGGACAGGGATGGAACACTGAAGCTTTCTTT
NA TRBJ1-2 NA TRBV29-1 CSVDRVRGYGYTF TGCAGCGTTGACAGGGTTAGGGGCTATGGCTACACCTTC
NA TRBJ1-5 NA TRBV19 CASSIGGASGNQPQHF TGTGCCAGTAGTATCGGAGGGGCCTCGGGCAATCAGCCCCAGCATTTT
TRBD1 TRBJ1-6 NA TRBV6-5 CASIRTGDNSPLHF TGTGCCAGCATAAGGACAGGGGATAATTCACCCCTCCACTTT
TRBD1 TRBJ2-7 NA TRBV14 CASREQGASTYEQYF TGTGCCAGCAGGGAACAGGGGGCGAGTACCTACGAGCAGTACTTC
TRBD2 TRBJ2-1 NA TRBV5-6 CASNHPSGYYNEQFF TGTGCCAGCAATCACCCTAGCGGCTATTACAATGAGCAGTTCTTC
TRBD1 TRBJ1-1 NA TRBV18 CASSPNGQGEAFF TGTGCCAGCTCACCAAATGGACAGGGAGAAGCTTTCTTT
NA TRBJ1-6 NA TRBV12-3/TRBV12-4 CASQDGGGPLHF TGTGCCAGCCAGGACGGCGGGGGACCCCTCCACTTT
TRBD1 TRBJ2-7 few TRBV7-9 CASSSNQTGSSYEQYF TGTGCCAGCAGCTCCAATCAGACAGGGAGCTCCTACGAGCAGTACTTC
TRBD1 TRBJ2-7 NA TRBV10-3 CAISPGTGFDEQYF TGTGCCATCAGCCCTGGGACAGGGTTTGACGAGCAGTACTTC
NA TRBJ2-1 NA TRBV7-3 CASSDSDSPNEQFF TGTGCCAGCAGTGATTCGGACAGCCCCAATGAGCAGTTCTTC
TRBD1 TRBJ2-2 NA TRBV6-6 CASIGGQGTNTGELFF TGTGCCAGCATTGGGGGACAGGGTACGAACACCGGGGAGCTGTTTTTT
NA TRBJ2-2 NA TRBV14 CASSPTRNTGELFF TGTGCCAGCAGCCCGACTAGGAATACCGGGGAGCTGTTTTTT
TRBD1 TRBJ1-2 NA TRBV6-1 CASSEAQGNYGYTF TGTGCCAGCAGTGAGGCACAGGGGAACTATGGCTACACCTTC
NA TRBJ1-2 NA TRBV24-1 CATSHRADSGYTF TGTGCCACCAGTCACAGGGCGGATTCTGGCTACACCTTC
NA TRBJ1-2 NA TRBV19 CASTPARHNYGYTF TGTGCCAGTACCCCGGCCAGGCACAACTATGGCTACACCTTC
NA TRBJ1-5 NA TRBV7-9 CASSRGVGRGRNQPQHF TGTGCCAGCAGCCGGGGGGTTGGCAGGGGAAGGAACCAGCCCCAGCATTTT
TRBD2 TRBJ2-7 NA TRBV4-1 CASSQVPGTSGRWASEQYF TGCGCCAGCAGCCAAGTCCCCGGGACTAGCGGCCGATGGGCATCCGAGCAGTACTTC
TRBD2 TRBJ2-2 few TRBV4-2 CASKPTSGRNTGELFF TGTGCCAGCAAACCCACTAGCGGGAGGAACACCGGGGAGCTGTTTTTT
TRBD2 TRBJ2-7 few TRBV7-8 CASRLQPREAGAYEQYF TGTGCCAGCAGGCTCCAACCGCGGGAGGCCGGCGCCTACGAGCAGTACTTC
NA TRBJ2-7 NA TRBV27 CASSLPPEQYF TGTGCCAGCAGTCTCCCCCCCGAGCAGTACTTC
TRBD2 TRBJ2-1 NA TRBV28 CASSVSGSVDDEQFF TGTGCCAGCAGTGTTAGCGGGAGTGTGGACGATGAGCAGTTCTTC
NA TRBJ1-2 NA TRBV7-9 CASSLGVAGGGYTF TGTGCCAGCAGCTTAGGAGTTGCAGGTGGGGGCTACACCTTC
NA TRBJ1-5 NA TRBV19 CASSVQGSGPQHF TGTGCCAGTAGTGTGCAGGGGTCAGGGCCCCAGCATTTT
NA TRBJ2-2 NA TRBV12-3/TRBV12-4 CASSLGGAGELFF TGTGCCAGCAGTTTAGGGGGGGCCGGGGAGCTGTTTTTT
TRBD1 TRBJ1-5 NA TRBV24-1 CATSDAGQGRGNQPQHF TGTGCCACCAGTGACGCGGGACAGGGACGGGGCAATCAGCCCCAGCATTTT